The clone carrying this TCR beta chain is judged medium-sized. The data belong to a study of blood T cell repertoires in COVID-19. After removal of 5 bases from V and 9 bases from J, the junction contained 9 bases not matched to a gene. The germline V gene has CDR1 MDHEN and CDR2 SYDVKM. The CDR3 runs 15 residues. TCRdb's copy holds only in-frame clones and misses some; the assay was immunoSEQ multiplex PCR. The sample lists approximately 21,000 clones; roughly 73% were seen once. V gene TRBV28 combines with J gene TRBJ1-6; TRBD1 matches at 8 bases. The material sequenced was peripheral blood. The TCR was taken from a human donor in a cohort sampled during active or convalescent COVID-19. The CDR3 DNA follows: TGTGCCAGCAGTGCATTAACAGGGGGGACTTCACCCCTCCACTTT. It codes for CASSALTGGTSPLHF.